These 28 T cell receptor beta chains were sequenced from one sample in a study of CD8 T cells in ankylosing spondylitis. TCRdb passed the 5' RACE reads through MiXCR, listing each CDR3 protein once. There are 250,000 or so distinct CDR3 sequences in the sample; 24% occur only once, and around 0.58% lies in the top ten. The sequencing sample was made of blood, either unsorted or a sorted T cell fraction (not recorded which). The receptors derive from a male donor with ankylosing spondylitis or in good health (not recorded which).

This clonotype was observed once. The V call is TRBV2, the J call TRBJ1-2, with 8 bases identical to TRBD1. The length of the CDR3 is 15 residues. Germline CDR1 is SNHLY and CDR2 is FYNNEI. Losses at the gene ends were 0 bases for V and 8 bases for J; bases not matched to a gene: 8. In DNA form, the CDR3 reads TGTGCCAGCAGTGAAGCGCGGCAGGGGGCGCGAGGCTACACCTTC. The encoded protein is CASSEARQGARGYTF.

This clonotype was seen ten or more times. The J gene is TRBJ2-2, the V gene TRBV7-9, with a weak D call TRBD1 (6 bases). V shed 2 bases and J shed 6 bases, with 19 bases lying between them. CDR3 length equals 17 residues. Germline values: CDR1 SEHNR, CDR2 FQNEAQ (reference sequence). In nucleotides, the CDR3 is TGTGCCAGCAGCTTACCGAGGGGGACAATGCGGCCCGGGGAGCTGTTTTTT. Translation gives CASSLPRGTMRPGELFF.

About this clonotype: With a much larger clone just one base away, this may be a read error. The rearrangement uses TRBV20-1 and TRBJ2-1; 7 bases are shared with TRBD2. Germline V gene data show CDR1 as DFQATT and CDR2 as SNEGSKA (reference sequence). The CDR3 totals 13 residues. The CDR3 spells CRAGLAVNNEQFF. CDR3 DNA sequence: TGCAGGGCTGGGCTAGCGGTCAACAATGAGCAGTTCTTC.

The V call is TRBV18, the J call TRBJ1-5; D not certain. V was cut by 2 bases and J by 0 bases, with 8 bases left in between. Germline CDR1 KGHSH, CDR2 LQKENI. This CDR3 comprises 15 residues. The chain's CDR3 is CASSPGISSNQPQHF. The CDR3 DNA reads as TGTGCCAGCTCACCAGGCATCTCTAGCAATCAGCCCCAGCATTTT.

V is TRBV6-1 and J is TRBJ2-3, with 9 bases aligning to TRBD1. Germline assignment: CDR1 MNHNS and CDR2 SASEGT. The CDR3 consists of 15 residues. V shed 6 bases, J shed 2 bases, and the junction held 6 bases outside the gene matches. The CDR3 region has the DNA TGTGCCAGCAGCCGACAGGGGGGAATCACAGATACGCAGTATTTT. Protein product: CASSRQGGITDTQYF.

The table lists this clonotype with a few counts. This chain joins TRBV20-1 and TRBJ1-5; D possibly corresponds to TRBD1 (5 bases). The germline gives CDR1 DFQATT, CDR2 SNEGSKA (reference sequence). V was pared by 3 bases and J by 0 bases, with 15 bases between. This CDR3 is built from 16 residues. The CDR3 spells CSARDAGEVSNQPQHF. Here the CDR3 DNA reads TGCAGTGCTAGGGACGCGGGGGAGGTTAGCAATCAGCCCCAGCATTTT.

The chain combines TRBV12-3 or TRBV12-4 with TRBJ2-1, with 12 bases fitting TRBD2. The CDR3 is 16 amino acids. After removal of 6 bases from V and 7 bases from J, the junction contained 10 bases not matched to a gene. This chain's CDR3 is CASRPLAGGSENEQFF. CDR3 DNA sequence: TGTGCCAGCAGACCCCTAGCGGGGGGGAGTGAGAATGAGCAGTTCTTC.

In regard to this clonotype: This could be a read error, since a much larger clone is one nucleotide away. The V and J genes are TRBV7-3 and TRBJ2-2, with TRBD1 identical over 8 bases. V was pared by 5 bases and J by 4 bases, with 9 bases of the junction left unmatched. CDR3 length: 16 residues. The germline CDR1 and CDR2 sequences are SGHTA and FQGTGA. CDR3: CASSPGVRGLTGELFF. CDR3 in DNA: TGTGCCAGCAGCCCCGGCGTCAGGGGGCTCACCGGGGAGCTGTTTTTT.

This clonotype occurred many times. V is TRBV21-1 and J is TRBJ2-3; the D call in the table, TRBD2, was not verified against the DNA. TRBV21-1 is noted as a pseudogene. This CDR3 has 16 residues. The CDR3 protein is CASSNETSGYTDTQYF. The CDR3 DNA follows: TGTGCCAGCAGCAATGAAACTAGCGGATACACAGATACGCAGTATTTT.

There are a few counts of this clonotype. The chain couples TRBV7-9 to TRBJ2-1; D gene uncertain. The CDR3 consists of 14 residues. V shed 1 base and J shed 7 bases, with 11 bases lying between them. Germline CDR1 and CDR2: SEHNR and FQNEAQ (reference sequence). CDR3 sequence: CASSLGLPGNEQFF. CDR3 in DNA: TGTGCCAGCAGCTTAGGGCTTCCTGGGAATGAGCAGTTCTTC. Variable domain in full (rest from reference TRBV7-9 and TRBJ2-1): DTGVSQNPRHKITKRGQNVTFRCDPISEHNRLYWYRQTLGQGPEFLTYFQNEAQLEKSRLLSDRFSAERPKGSFSTLEIQRTEQGDSAMYLCASSLGLPGNEQFFGPGTRLTVL.

This clonotype came up many times. The chain couples TRBV6-1 to TRBJ1-2, with 7 bases matching TRBD1. The trim removed 1 base at V and 5 bases at J, leaving 1 base unmatched. This CDR3 has 13 amino acids. CDR1 is MNHNS and CDR2 is SASEGT in the germline V gene. CDR3: CASSEVQGYGYTF. The CDR3 coding sequence is TGTGCCAGCAGTGAAGTACAGGGGTATGGCTACACCTTC.

The CDR3 DNA is TGTGCCAGCAGAATGACAGTGAACACTGAAGCTTTCTTT. Translating it yields CASRMTVNTEAFF. The V and J genes are TRBV6-5 and TRBJ1-1, with D possibly matching TRBD1 (5 bases). This CDR3 contains 13 residues. V shed 6 bases and J shed 0 bases, with 8 bases lying between them. From germline, CDR1 is MNHEY and CDR2 SVGAGI.

The chain combines TRBV6-1 with TRBJ1-5; the match to TRBD1 covers 10 bases. Germline V gene sequence: CDR1 MNHNS, CDR2 SASEGT. The CDR3 loop spans 16 amino acids. V was pared by 5 bases and J by 4 bases, with 8 bases of the junction left unmatched. The DNA of the CDR3 is TGTGCCAGCAGTCCTAGACAGGGGGCTAGGAATCAGCCCCAGCATTTT. It codes for CASSPRQGARNQPQHF.

This clonotype was found a few times. V gene TRBV12-3 or TRBV12-4 combines with J gene TRBJ2-1, with TRBD2 matching 8 bases. V lost 4 bases and J lost 4; bases outside the gene matches: 9. This CDR3 contains 16 residues. CDR3 sequence reads: CASSSPAGAGYNEQFF. In nucleotides, the CDR3 is TGTGCCAGCAGTTCCCCAGCGGGGGCCGGGTACAATGAGCAGTTCTTC.

This clonotype turned up a few times. The gene calls are TRBV29-1 and TRBJ2-2, with D unclear. This CDR3 region has 10 residues. The ends were cut back, 7 bases at V and 6 bases at J, with 6 bases in the middle. CDR1 is SQVTM and CDR2 is ANQGSEA in the germline V gene. CDR3 sequence reads: CSALPGELFF. The DNA of the CDR3 is TGCAGCGCCCTGCCCGGGGAGCTGTTTTTT.

V gene TRBV5-4 combines with J gene TRBJ2-4; 8 bases are a match to TRBD1. The germline V gene has CDR1 SGHNT and CDR2 YYREEE (reference sequence). V lost 4 bases, J lost 5 bases, and 8 bases stayed unmatched. The CDR3 has 15 residues. This chain's CDR3 is CASSTWTGLQNIQYF. For the CDR3, the DNA is TGTGCCAGCAGCACCTGGACAGGGCTGCAAAACATTCAGTACTTC. Full variable domain (outside the CDR3, taken from reference TRBV5-4 and TRBJ2-4): ETGVTQSPTHLIKTRGQQVTLRCSSQSGHNTVSWYQQALGQGPQFIFQYYREEENGRGNFPPRFSGLQFPNYSSELNVNALELDDSALYLCASSTWTGLQNIQYFGAGTRLSVL.

This clonotype was picked up many times. The CDR3: CASSFGGPDLAKNIQYF. The CDR3 DNA reads TGTGCCAGCAGTTTTGGGGGGCCGGACCTAGCCAAAAACATTCAGTACTTC. V is TRBV12-3 or TRBV12-4 and J is TRBJ2-4, with D perhaps matching TRBD1 or TRBD2 (6 bases each). The CDR3 runs to 17 residues. V lost 3 bases, J lost 0 bases, and 15 bases lay in between.

This clonotype appeared a few times. J is TRBJ1-6 and V is TRBV20-1; 8 bases map to TRBD1. Germline CDR1 reads DFQATT; CDR2 reads SNEGSKA (reference sequence). The V gene end was trimmed by 4 bases and the J gene end by 5 bases; junction bases not matched to a gene: 4. The CDR3 runs 14 residues. The chain's CDR3 is CSAKGTGNNSPLHF. The CDR3 coding sequence is TGCAGTGCTAAAGGGACAGGCAATAATTCACCCCTCCACTTT.

The V gene is TRBV12-3 or TRBV12-4, the J gene TRBJ2-1; TRBD1 agrees at 9 bases. The CDR3 is made up of 12 amino acids. The junction had 4 bases not matched to a gene; V was cut back by 6 bases and J by 10 bases. In DNA form, the CDR3 reads TGTGCCAGCAGCCCGGACAGGGGCGAGCAGTTCTTC. Protein: CASSPDRGEQFF.

This clonotype was observed a handful of times. The rearrangement uses TRBV12-3 or TRBV12-4 and TRBJ1-2; the match to TRBD1 covers 7 bases. CDR3 length: 14 amino acids. With 3 bases clipped from V and 3 bases from J, the junction kept 4 bases outside the gene matches. CDR3 DNA: TGTGCCAGCAGTTTTCAACAGGGGCACTATGGCTACACCTTC. Amino acids: CASSFQQGHYGYTF.

Many counts were recorded for this clonotype. This rearrangement joins TRBV7-6 to TRBJ2-2, with D perhaps TRBD2 (6 bases). The CDR3 is made up of 15 amino acids. Between the trimmed V and J ends, which lost 4 bases and 3 bases, there was a span of 12 bases. CDR1 is SGHVS and CDR2 is FNYEAQ in the germline V gene. The CDR3: CASSSRGGDTGELFF. The CDR3 coding sequence is TGTGCCAGCAGCTCCCGAGGAGGGGACACCGGGGAGCTGTTTTTT. Variable domain in full (rest from reference TRBV7-6 and TRBJ2-2): GAGVSQSPRYKVTKRGQDVALRCDPISGHVSLYWYRQALGQGPEFLTYFNYEAQQDKSGLPNDRFSAERPEGSISTLTIQRTEQRDSAMYRCASSSRGGDTGELFFGEGSRLTVL.

This clonotype was observed a handful of times. V usage is TRBV10-3 and J usage is TRBJ2-3, with TRBD2 matching 8 bases. The CDR3 totals 15 residues. Germline CDR1 reads ENHRY; CDR2 reads SYGVKD. With V trimmed by 6 bases and J by 3 bases, 8 bases remained unmatched. In DNA, the CDR3 is TGTGCCATCAGGACAACACGGGGGGGGACAGATACGCAGTATTTT. It encodes CAIRTTRGGTDTQYF.

The table lists this clonotype with many counts. The V and J genes are TRBV5-1 and TRBJ2-4; D gene uncertain. The V gene's germline CDR1 is SGHRS and CDR2 YFSETQ. The CDR3 extends over 13 amino acids. Trimming pared 0 bases from V and 8 bases from J, leaving 9 bases between. The CDR3 spells CASSLGSGDIQYF. The CDR3 nucleotides are TGCGCCAGCAGCTTGGGGAGTGGGGACATTCAGTACTTC.

V is TRBV29-1 and J is TRBJ2-3, with D perhaps matching TRBD1 or TRBD2 (6 bases each). The germline V gene has CDR1 SQVTM and CDR2 ANQGSEA. The CDR3 extends over 14 amino acids. The germline V and J ends were trimmed by 4 bases and 0 bases, with 11 bases remaining between them. The CDR3 here is CSVGRDTSTDTQYF. The CDR3 nucleotides read TGCAGCGTTGGGAGGGACACTAGCACAGATACGCAGTATTTT.

The chain links TRBV20-1 to TRBJ2-7; perhaps TRBD1 as D (5 bases). The V end was cut by 5 bases, the J end by 4 bases, with 18 bases between. Germline values: CDR1 DFQATT, CDR2 SNEGSKA (reference sequence). CDR3 length: 14 amino acids. The CDR3 sequence: CSAFIARGTYEQYF. The CDR3 region has the DNA TGCAGTGCTTTCATAGCAAGGGGTACTTACGAGCAGTACTTC.

This clonotype showed up many times. This chain uses TRBV7-9 with TRBJ2-5; D might be TRBD1 (5 bases). Trimming stripped 6 bases from V and 2 bases from J, with 13 bases between. The CDR3 extends over 14 amino acids. Germline loops: CDR1 SEHNR, CDR2 FQNEAQ (reference sequence). CDR3 DNA sequence: TGTGCCAGCAGTCTCGGACGGACACAAGAGACCCAGTACTTC. Its translation is CASSLGRTQETQYF.

CDR3 amino acids: CSASFATASWETQYF. CDR3 nucleotide sequence: TGCAGTGCTAGTTTTGCGACAGCGAGCTGGGAGACCCAGTACTTC. The chain recombines TRBV20-1 with TRBJ2-5; perhaps TRBD1 as D (5 bases). The V and J ends lost 3 bases and 5 bases respectively, with 19 bases between them. The germline CDR1 and CDR2 sequences are DFQATT and SNEGSKA (reference sequence). This CDR3 spans 15 amino acids.

The J gene is TRBJ2-1, the V gene TRBV12-3 or TRBV12-4, with 7 positions matching TRBD1. V shed 7 bases, J shed 7 bases, and the junction held 13 bases outside the gene matches. The CDR3 sequence is 15 residues long. The CDR3 loop is CASNWGGARGNEQFF. CDR3 coding DNA: TGTGCCAGCAACTGGGGTGGGGCCAGGGGGAATGAGCAGTTCTTC.